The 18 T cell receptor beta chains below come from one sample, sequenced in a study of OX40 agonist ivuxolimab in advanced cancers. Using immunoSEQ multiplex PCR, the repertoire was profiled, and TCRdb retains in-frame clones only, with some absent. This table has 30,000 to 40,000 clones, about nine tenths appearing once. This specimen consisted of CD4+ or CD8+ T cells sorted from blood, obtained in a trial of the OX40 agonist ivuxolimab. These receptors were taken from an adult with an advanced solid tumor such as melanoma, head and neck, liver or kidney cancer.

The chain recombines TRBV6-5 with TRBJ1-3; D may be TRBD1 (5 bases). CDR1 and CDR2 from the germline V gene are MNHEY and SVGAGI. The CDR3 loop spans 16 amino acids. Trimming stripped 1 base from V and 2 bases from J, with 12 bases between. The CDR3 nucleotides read TGTGCCAGCAGTTACTGGGCCAAGGGACCTGGAAACACCATATATTTT. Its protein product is CASSYWAKGPGNTIYF.

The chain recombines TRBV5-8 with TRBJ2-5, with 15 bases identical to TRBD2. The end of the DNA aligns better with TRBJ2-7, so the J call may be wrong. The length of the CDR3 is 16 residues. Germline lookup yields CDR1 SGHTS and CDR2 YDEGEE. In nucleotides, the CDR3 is TGTGCCAGCAGCCGCGGGACTAGCGGGAGGCGCTACGAGCAGTACTTC. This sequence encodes CASSRGTSGRRYEQYF.

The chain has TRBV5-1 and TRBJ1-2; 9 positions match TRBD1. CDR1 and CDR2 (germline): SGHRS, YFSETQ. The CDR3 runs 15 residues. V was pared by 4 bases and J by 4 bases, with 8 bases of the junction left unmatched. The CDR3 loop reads CASSLRDRAAYGYTF. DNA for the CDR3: TGCGCCAGCAGCCTACGGGACAGGGCTGCCTATGGCTACACCTTC.

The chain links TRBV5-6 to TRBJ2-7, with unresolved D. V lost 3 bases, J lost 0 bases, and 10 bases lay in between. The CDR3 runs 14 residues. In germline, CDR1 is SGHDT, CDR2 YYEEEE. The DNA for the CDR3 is TGTGCCAGCAGCTGGGCCTCGAGCTCCTACGAGCAGTACTTC. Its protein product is CASSWASSSYEQYF.

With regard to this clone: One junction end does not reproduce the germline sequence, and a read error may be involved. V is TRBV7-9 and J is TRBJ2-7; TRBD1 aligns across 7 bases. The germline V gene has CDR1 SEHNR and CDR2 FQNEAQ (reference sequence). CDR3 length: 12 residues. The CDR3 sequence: CASSKGASSTDF. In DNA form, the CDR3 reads TGTGCCAGCAGCAAGGGGGCCAGTTCTACGGACTTC.

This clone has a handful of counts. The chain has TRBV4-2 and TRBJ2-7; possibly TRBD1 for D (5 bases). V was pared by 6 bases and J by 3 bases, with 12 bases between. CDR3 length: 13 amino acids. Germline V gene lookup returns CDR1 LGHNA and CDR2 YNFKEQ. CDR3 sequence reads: CASSPIRDYEQYF. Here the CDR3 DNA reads TGTGCCAGCAGTCCAATCAGGGACTACGAGCAGTACTTC.

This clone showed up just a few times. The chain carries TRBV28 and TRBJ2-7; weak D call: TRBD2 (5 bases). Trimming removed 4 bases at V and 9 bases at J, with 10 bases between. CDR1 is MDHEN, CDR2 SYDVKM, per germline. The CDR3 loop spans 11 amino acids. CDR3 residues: CASSSSGLQYF. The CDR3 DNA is TGTGCCAGCAGTTCCTCCGGACTGCAGTACTTC. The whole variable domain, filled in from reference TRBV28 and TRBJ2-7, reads DVKVTQSSRYLVKRTGEKVFLECVQDMDHENMFWYRQDPGLGLRLIYFSYDVKMKEKGDIPEGYSVSREKKERFSLILESASTNQTSMYLCASSSSGLQYFGPGTRLTVT.

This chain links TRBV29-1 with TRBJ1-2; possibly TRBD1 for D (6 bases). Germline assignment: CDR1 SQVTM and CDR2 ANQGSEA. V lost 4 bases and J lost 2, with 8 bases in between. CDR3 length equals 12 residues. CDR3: CSVGTANYGYTF. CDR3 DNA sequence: TGCAGCGTTGGGACAGCAAACTATGGCTACACCTTC.

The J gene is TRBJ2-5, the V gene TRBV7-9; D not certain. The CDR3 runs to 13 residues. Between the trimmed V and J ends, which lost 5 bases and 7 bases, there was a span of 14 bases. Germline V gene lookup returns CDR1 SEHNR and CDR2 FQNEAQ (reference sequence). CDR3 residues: CASSTTGTGTQYF. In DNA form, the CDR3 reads TGTGCCAGCAGCACAACTGGAACCGGGACCCAGTACTTC.

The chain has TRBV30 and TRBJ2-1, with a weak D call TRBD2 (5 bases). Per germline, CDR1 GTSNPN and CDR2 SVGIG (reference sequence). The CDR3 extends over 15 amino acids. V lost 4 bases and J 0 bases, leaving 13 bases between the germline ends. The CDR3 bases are TGTGCCTGGACCCCTACCGGGGTCTCCTACAATGAGCAGTTCTTC. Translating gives CAWTPTGVSYNEQFF. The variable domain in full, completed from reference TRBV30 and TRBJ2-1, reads SQTIHQWPATLVQPVGSPLSLECTVEGTSNPNLYWYRQAAGRGLQLLFYSVGIGQISSEVPQNLSASRPQDRQFILSSKKLLLSDSGFYLCAWTPTGVSYNEQFFGPGTRLTVL.

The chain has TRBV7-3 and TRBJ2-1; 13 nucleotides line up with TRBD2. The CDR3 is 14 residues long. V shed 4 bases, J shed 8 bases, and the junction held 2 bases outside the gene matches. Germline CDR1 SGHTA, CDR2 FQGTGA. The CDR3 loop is CASSSTSGRDEQFF. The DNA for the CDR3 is TGTGCCAGCAGCTCCACTAGCGGGAGGGATGAGCAGTTCTTC.

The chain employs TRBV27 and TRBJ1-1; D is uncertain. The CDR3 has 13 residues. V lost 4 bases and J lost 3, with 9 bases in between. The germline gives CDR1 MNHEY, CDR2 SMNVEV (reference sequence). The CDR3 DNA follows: TGTGCCAGCAGTTACGAGGCCGACACTGAAGCTTTCTTT. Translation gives CASSYEADTEAFF.

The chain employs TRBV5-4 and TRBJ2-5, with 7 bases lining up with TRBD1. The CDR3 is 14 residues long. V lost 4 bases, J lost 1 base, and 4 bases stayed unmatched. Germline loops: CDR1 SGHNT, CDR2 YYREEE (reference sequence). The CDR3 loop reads CASSMGQSQETQYF. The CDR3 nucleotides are TGTGCCAGCAGCATGGGACAGAGCCAAGAGACCCAGTACTTC.

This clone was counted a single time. The CDR3 DNA follows: TGTGCCAGCAGCCTTCTGAACACCGGGGAGCTGTTTTTT. As protein: CASSLLNTGELFF. The V and J genes are TRBV7-2 and TRBJ2-2; the D is unclear. This CDR3 comprises 13 residues. Germline values: CDR1 SGHTA, CDR2 FQGNSA. The V gene lost 5 bases and the J gene lost 1 base, with 5 bases spanning the gap.

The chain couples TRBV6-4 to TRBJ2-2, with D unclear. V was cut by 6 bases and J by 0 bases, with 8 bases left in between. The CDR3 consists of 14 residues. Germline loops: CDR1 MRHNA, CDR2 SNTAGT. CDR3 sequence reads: CASRGQPNTGELFF. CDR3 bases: TGTGCCAGCAGAGGCCAACCGAACACCGGGGAGCTGTTTTTT.

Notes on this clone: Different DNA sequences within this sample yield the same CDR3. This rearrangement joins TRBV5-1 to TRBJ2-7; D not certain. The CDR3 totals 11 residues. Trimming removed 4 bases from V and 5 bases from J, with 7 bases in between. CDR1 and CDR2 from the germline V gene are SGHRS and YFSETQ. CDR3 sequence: CASSLVDEQYF. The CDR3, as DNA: TGCGCCAGCAGCCTGGTAGACGAGCAGTACTTC.

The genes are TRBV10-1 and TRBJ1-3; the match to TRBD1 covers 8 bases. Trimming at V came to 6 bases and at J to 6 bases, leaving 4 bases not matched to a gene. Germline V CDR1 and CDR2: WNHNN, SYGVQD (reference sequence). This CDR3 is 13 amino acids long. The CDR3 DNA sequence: TGCGCCAGCAGCGGACAGGGAGCAAACACCATATATTTT. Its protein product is CASSGQGANTIYF.

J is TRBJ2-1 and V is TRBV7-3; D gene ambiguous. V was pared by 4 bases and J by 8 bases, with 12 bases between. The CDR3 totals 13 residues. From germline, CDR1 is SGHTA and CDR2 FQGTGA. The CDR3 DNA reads TGTGCCAGCAGCTCCCGGGCACGCGATGAGCAGTTCTTC. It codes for CASSSRARDEQFF.